The text below deals with one T cell receptor beta chain. CDR3 size: 12 residues. Germline trimming cut 5 bases from V and 7 bases from J; bases unmatched to any gene: 3. TCRB libraries came from RNA via three nested multiplex PCR rounds. TCRdb redid the calling of the multiplex PCR reads with MiXCR, one entry per CDR3 protein. Of some 13,000 distinct CDR3 sequences in the sample, around 60% were seen once. The record originates from a study of tumor-infiltrating lymphocytes in glioblastoma multiforme. The TCR comes from a male donor with glioblastoma. V is TRBV12-3 or TRBV12-4 and J is TRBJ1-2, with 8 bases matching TRBD1. Sequences were obtained from brain tumor tissue. CDR3 amino acids: CASSPGQAGYTF. The CDR3 DNA reads as TGTGCCAGCAGTCCGGGACAGGCTGGCTACACCTTC.